The source of this T cell receptor beta chain is a study of Graves' ophthalmopathy and Graves' hyperthyroidism. Broader study findings: Most expanded clonotypes from thyroid (those above 0.001 frequency) were also found in blood.

Trimming left V 4 bases short and J 1 base short, with 16 bases between. There are 16 residues in the CDR3. Germline lookup yields CDR1 MNHEY and CDR2 SMNVEV (reference sequence). At least ten counts were recorded for this clonotype. What it recognizes is unknown. RNA transcripts were the source from which TCR beta CDR3 regions were amplified. An opening RT-PCR round employed HTBI primers and preceded a second-round multiplex PCR. From the multiplex PCR reads, TCRdb called clonotypes with MiXCR, one entry per CDR3 protein. The sample has hundreds of thousands of distinct CDR3 sequences; approximately 15% are singletons. Uncontrolled infections, other autoimmune diseases, pregnancy or lactation barred patients from enrollment. Thyroid ultrasound, orbital computed tomography, TRAb, serum thyroxine and clinical symptoms formed the basis of diagnosis. PBMCs were obtained from 10 ml of fresh peripheral blood.

This rearrangement joins TRBV27 to TRBJ1-1, with D tentatively TRBD1 (5 bases). Specimen: blood. The TCR comes from a woman aged 25 to 39 with Graves' ophthalmopathy. The CDR3 DNA follows: TGTGCCAGCAGTTCTACCGCCGGGACTCCGAACACTGAAGCTTTCTTT. It yields the protein CASSSTAGTPNTEAFF.